This T cell receptor (beta chain) emerged from a study of shared clonotypes between healthy human individuals (dated by TCRdb to the early 2020s). For the study in its entirety: The cohort comprised two women and a few men aged 18 to 49 years. Blood TCR repertoires of five healthy adults were deeply sequenced to estimate repertoire size and the extent of clonotype sharing between individuals. For each donor, three plates each were used for CD4 naive and CD4 memory, two plates were used for CD8 naive, and one plate was used for CD8 memory. Per donor, leukapheresis produced somewhere between about 0.85 and 8.9 billion PBMCs. Different laboratories and diverse techniques were used to prepare libraries and sequence TCR repertoires, to increase sequencing depth and limit assay-specific biases. The full study reports these points: Larger estimated clonotype richness was generally found for naive subsets than for memory subsets. Even with the large sequencing depth, rarefaction of the sorted-subset datasets indicated that sequencing was incomplete. Because the study included only a small number of donors, the genetic and exposure-history diversity represented was limited. Only blood was sampled, and tissue TCR repertoires likely differ from those in blood. Compared with non-shared clonotypes, clonotypes shared by all four sorted-subset donors had higher generation probabilities. Sharing across several donors was observed for around 5% of naive CD4, over 3% of naive CD8, roughly 2.3% of memory CD4, and roughly 0.43% of memory CD8 clonotypes. Pairwise subsampling led to the expectation that sequencing depth would affect the degree of clonotype sharing among donors.

The germline V gene (reference sequence) supplies CDR1 LNHDA and CDR2 SQIVND. Its CDR3 holds 15 amino acids, cysteine through phenylalanine. Solely the CDR3 DNA is kept, with 45 bases framed from the first base. Trimming takes 6 bases off V and 0 bases off J; junction bases not matched to a gene: 2. Concerning this clone itself: Which antigen it targets is not known. No base quality information exists; no much larger clone differs at one position.

Donors were healthy HIV-negative adults with no recently reported acute infections or vaccinations. Every donor was a Caucasian adult living in Nashville, Tennessee, USA. CD4+ T cells were enriched by magnetic negative selection, after which naive cells were positively selected on CD45RA and the negative fraction was taken as the memory subset. Blood was obtained by leukapheresis, after which PBMCs were separated by Ficoll-Histopaque density gradient centrifugation and cryopreserved in liquid nitrogen vapor phase. Analytical flow cytometry was used to check the purity and quantity of each magnetically sorted T cell population. Genomic DNA was isolated from every sorted fraction and measured by UV absorbance on a Nanodrop 2000c. Using the deep immunoSEQ assay, TCR CDR3 regions were amplified from genomic DNA by multiplex PCR. For each cell subset, the extracted genomic DNA was distributed evenly across all wells of several immunoSEQ 96-well plates, and each plate served as one replicate. For sorted subsets, approximately 200 ng of genomic DNA, equivalent to some 33,000 T cell genomes, went into each replicate PCR. The purified libraries were quantified using a Qubit 3.0 fluorometer, sized with a Bioanalyzer 2100, and then quantified again using the KAPA Library Quantification kit. Each immunoSEQ 96-well plate was sequenced on its own single-read 150-cycle Illumina NextSeq 550 flow cell. Processing in the source paper ran as follows. Because the immunoSEQ output included only junctional sequences and no quality scores, the filtering could not be the same as the filtering used for full-length reads. Sequences were annotated with PyIR, a Python wrapper for IgBLAST v1.9, and V/J genes and CDR3 were assigned using IMGT germline references. Any read was removed if the V/J assignment was weak (E-value above 1e-6), the CDR3 was missing, or the read contained stop codons, out-of-frame junctions, or ambiguous translated residues. V3J clonotypes were defined as sequences sharing an identical inferred V gene, J gene, and CDR3 amino acid sequence. Percentage overlap between repertoires was computed as shared unique clonotypes divided by the size of the smaller repertoire. RTK rarefaction, the Chao1 estimator, and Recon v2.1 estimates of unobserved clonotypes were used to assess repertoire richness. OLGA was used to compute generation probabilities for all TCRbeta clonotypes that the gDNA method yielded from several donors. The immuneACCESS repertoire file appears here via TCRdb, limited to in-frame rearrangements. These files lack a portion of the clones; in checked studies, under half of the deficit traces to unresolved V genes, and the cause of the others is not known. V, J and clone size reflect that table, while D and trimming were determined from the DNA. This sample holds about 1 million clones; around 75% were observed only once. Approximately 1.5% of the sample lies in the top ten.

The sequence links TRBV19 to TRBJ1-6; a stretch of 7 junction bases matches TRBD1. Sequenced sample: memory CD4+ T cells sorted from blood. Sample cell subset or site, as interpreted from the label and publication: CD45RA-negative fraction. The clonotype comes from a man between 18 and 29 years old in good health. The DNA is TGTGCCAGTAGGGGACAGAGCTCCTATAATTCACCCCTCCACTTT. It specifies CASRGQSSYNSPLHF. The reference TRBV19 and TRBJ1-6 proteins fill in what lies around the CDR3, so the full variable domain reads DGGITQSPKYLFRKEGQNVTLSCEQNLNHDAMYWYRQDPGQGLRLIYYSQIVNDFQKGDIAEGYSVSREKKESFPLTVTSAQKNPTAFYLCASRGQSSYNSPLHFGNGTRLTVT.